The source of this T cell receptor beta chain is a study of glioma-infiltrating T cells. Overall study results and limits: Above-expected tissue-blood divergence occurred in all gliomas, most in low-grade ones. Tissue and blood shared very few CDR3 sequences.

Germline V gives CDR1 SEHNR, CDR2 FQNEAQ (reference sequence). The CDR3 runs to 17 residues. Regarding this clonotype: The antigen remains undetermined. A read error may produce the germline difference seen at one junction end.

TCR alpha and beta CDR3 regions were amplified from RNA using iRepertoire nested multiplex PCR. Input was about 100-450 ng of tissue mRNA or PBMC total RNA. TCRdb recomputed calls from the multiplex PCR reads with MiXCR, one row per CDR3 protein. This sample yields under 200,000 distinct CDR3 sequences, of which roughly two fifths are seen a single time; over 4% belongs to the top ten. Sequenced input: glioma tissue, nonneoplastic brain tissue, or PBMCs (not recorded which). The sequence was collected from a human donor with low-grade glioma or glioblastoma, undergoing nonglioma brain surgery, or in good health (not recorded which). V gene TRBV7-9 combines with J gene TRBJ2-3; possible D gene TRBD1, 6 bases. This CDR3 reads CASSLGGHAGSTDKQYF. For the CDR3, the DNA is TGTGCCAGCAGCCTAGGGGGTCACGCGGGTAGCACAGATAAGCAGTATTTT.